The 27 T cell receptor beta chains below all came from one sample that was sequenced in a study of shared clonotypes between healthy human individuals. Generated by immunoSEQ multiplex PCR, the TCRdb table keeps only in-frame clones and is missing some. The sample includes 2 million to 2.5 million clones, nearly 97% of them seen just once. The sequenced sample consisted of naive CD4+ T cells sorted from blood. Sample subset: CD45RA+ positively selected. The receptors derive from a young man in good health.

CDR3 region: CASSPGQNTDTQYF. DNA for the CDR3: TGTGCCAGCAGCCCAGGACAGAACACAGATACGCAGTATTTT. V is TRBV11-3 and J is TRBJ2-3, with D possibly matching TRBD1 (6 bases). The CDR3 covers 14 residues. Trimming removed 5 bases from V and 2 bases from J, with 11 bases in between. Germline CDR1 SGHNT, CDR2 YENEEA.

This clone was counted a single time. The chain combines TRBV5-1 with TRBJ1-4, with 12 bases matching TRBD1. CDR1 and CDR2 (germline): SGHRS, YFSETQ. Losses at the gene ends were 5 bases for V and 8 bases for J; bases not matched to a gene: 10. This CDR3 spans 16 amino acids. The CDR3: CASSSGTGGAREKLFF. DNA for the CDR3: TGCGCCAGCAGTTCCGGGACAGGGGGCGCTAGGGAAAAACTGTTTTTT.

As to this clone: The junction does not match germline at one end; this may be a read error. This sequence joins TRBV7-7 and TRBJ2-5; 10 nucleotides match TRBD2. The CDR3 spans 17 residues. The germline CDR1 and CDR2 sequences are SSHAT and FNYEAQ (reference sequence). DNA of the CDR3: TGTGCTAGCAGCTTAGTCCCCAGCGGGGGGGCCCGGGAGACCCAGTACTTC. Its protein is CASSLVPSGGARETQYF.

The chain couples TRBV5-1 to TRBJ1-6; the D gene is possibly TRBD1 (5 bases). Germline V gives CDR1 SGHRS, CDR2 YFSETQ. The CDR3 totals 17 residues. Trimming shortened V by 1 base and J by 4 bases, and 15 bases separated the two germline ends. CDR3 amino acids: CASSLMEGTAYNSPLHF. CDR3 sequence (DNA): TGCGCCAGCAGCTTGATGGAGGGGACGGCTTATAATTCACCCCTCCACTTT.

The chain joins TRBV9 to TRBJ2-7, with TRBD1 matching over 10 bases. The CDR3 loop spans 15 amino acids. Losses at the gene ends were 4 bases for V and 6 bases for J; bases not matched to a gene: 10. Germline V gene lookup returns CDR1 SGDLS and CDR2 YYNGEE. The CDR3 protein is CASSSGQGGSSEQYF. In nucleotides, the CDR3 is TGTGCCAGCAGCTCAGGACAGGGGGGGTCTTCCGAGCAGTACTTC.

The chain uses TRBV10-3 and TRBJ2-3; D is uncertain. The CDR3 contains 14 residues. Germline lookup yields CDR1 ENHRY and CDR2 SYGVKD. The V end lost 4 bases, the J end lost 4 bases, and 12 bases lay between the germline ends. The CDR3 spells CAISVEALPDTQYF. CDR3 coding DNA: TGTGCCATCAGTGTTGAGGCCCTCCCAGATACGCAGTATTTT.

The CDR3 protein is CAISEGQGLYNEQFF. The DNA for the CDR3 is TGTGCCATCAGTGAAGGGCAAGGACTCTACAATGAGCAGTTCTTC. The V and J genes are TRBV10-3 and TRBJ2-1, with TRBD2 as a possible D gene (5 bases). The CDR3 runs to 15 residues. V lost 3 bases to trimming and J lost 3 bases, with 12 bases between them. Germline-derived CDR1 and CDR2 are ENHRY and SYGVKD.

This sequence joins TRBV5-8 and TRBJ1-3, with D maybe TRBD1 (5 bases). Trimming took off 4 bases at V and 3 bases at J, with 17 bases between the two ends. CDR3 size: 16 residues. Germline V gene data show CDR1 as SGHTS and CDR2 as YDEGEE. CDR3 protein: CASSPEGVSDGNTIYF. The CDR3 bases are TGTGCCAGCAGCCCAGAAGGGGTGTCTGATGGAAACACCATATATTTT.

The chain couples TRBV7-9 to TRBJ2-5; TRBD1 matches 7 bases. J lost 5 bases, V lost 1 base, and 10 bases had no gene match. Germline CDR1 reads SEHNR; CDR2 reads FQNEAQ (reference sequence). The CDR3 runs 16 residues. The chain's CDR3 is CASSLGPGTARETQYF. As DNA, the CDR3 is TGTGCCAGCAGCTTAGGTCCCGGGACAGCGCGGGAGACCCAGTACTTC.

This clone was seen more than once but under ten times. J is TRBJ1-1 and V is TRBV30, with 7 bases identical to TRBD1. Germline V gives CDR1 GTSNPN, CDR2 SVGIG (reference sequence). Unmatched junction bases numbered 10, after V lost 5 bases and J lost 1 base. The CDR3 contains 15 residues. DNA of the CDR3: TGTGCCTGGCAGAAAAACAGGGGATGGAACACTGAAGCTTTCTTT. It codes for CAWQKNRGWNTEAFF.

Concerning this clone: In the same sample, other DNA sequences code for this CDR3. The CDR3 spells CASSITGYGYTF. The CDR3 coding sequence is TGTGCCAGTAGTATCACAGGCTATGGCTACACCTTC. The V gene is TRBV19, the J gene TRBJ1-2, with a tentative D call TRBD1 (5 bases). V lost 3 bases and J lost 4, with 6 bases in between. The CDR3 has 12 amino acids. Germline loops: CDR1 LNHDA, CDR2 SQIVND (reference sequence).

This clone came up a few times. V is TRBV27 and J is TRBJ1-6; TRBD1 aligns across 8 bases. The CDR3 covers 14 residues. Germline lookup yields CDR1 MNHEY and CDR2 SMNVEV (reference sequence). J gave up 7 bases and V 6 bases, and 5 bases lay outside the gene matches. CDR3: CASRTGVQNSPLHF. CDR3 bases: TGTGCCAGCAGGACAGGGGTACAGAATTCACCCCTCCACTTT.

This sequence joins TRBV10-3 and TRBJ2-1, with 9 bases fitting TRBD2. Unmatched junction bases numbered 6, after V lost 3 bases and J lost 6 bases. The CDR3 consists of 15 residues. CDR1 is ENHRY, CDR2 SYGVKD, per germline. The CDR3 DNA reads as TGTGCCATCAGTGAAGCGGCGGGAGGGCTCAATGAGCAGTTCTTC. This translates into CAISEAAGGLNEQFF.

The sample holds one count of this clone. V usage is TRBV6-1 and J usage is TRBJ2-3; D is possibly TRBD2 (6 bases). CDR3 size: 15 residues. Germline CDR1 is MNHNS and CDR2 is SASEGT. Trimming stripped 0 bases from V and 0 bases from J, with 7 bases between. In DNA, the CDR3 is TGTGCCAGCAGTGAAGCTGCGGGGAGCACAGATACGCAGTATTTT. Its translation is CASSEAAGSTDTQYF.

In this sample, this clone turned up once. V is TRBV15 and J is TRBJ1-2, with TRBD1 as a possible D gene (5 bases). This CDR3 comprises 16 residues. Trimming left V 4 bases short and J 3 bases short, with 18 bases between. CDR1 and CDR2 from the germline V gene are LNHNV and YYDKDF (reference sequence). The CDR3 region is CATSTLSPRDYYGYTF. CDR3 nucleotide sequence: TGTGCCACCAGCACCCTTTCTCCCCGGGACTACTATGGCTACACCTTC.

The chain couples TRBV4-3 to TRBJ2-1; no clear D gene. This CDR3 is 15 amino acids long. Trimming removed 1 base at V and 8 bases at J, with 15 bases between. CDR1 is LGHNA and CDR2 is YSLEER in the germline V gene. The CDR3 coding sequence is TGCGCCAGCAGCCAAGGGCAGGCCTCCCGGGATGAGCAGTTCTTC. Protein sequence: CASSQGQASRDEQFF.

The chain links TRBV29-1 to TRBJ1-1, with D tentatively TRBD1 (6 bases). CDR1 is SQVTM, CDR2 ANQGSEA, per germline. The length of the CDR3 is 13 residues. Trimming shortened V by 5 bases and J by 4 bases, and 14 bases separated the two germline ends. The DNA for the CDR3 is TGCAGCGTTCATTCAGGGGTGGCCACTGAAGCTTTCTTT. This translates into CSVHSGVATEAFF.

The chain employs TRBV7-8 and TRBJ2-1; D is unclear. The CDR3 has 15 residues. V was cut by 3 bases and J by 7 bases, with 16 bases left in between. The germline V gene has CDR1 SGHVS and CDR2 FQNEAQ. The CDR3 spells CASSFRPPLGNEQFF. Here the CDR3 DNA reads TGTGCCAGCAGCTTTCGGCCCCCGTTGGGGAATGAGCAGTTCTTC.

V usage is TRBV9 and J usage is TRBJ1-1; a weak D match, TRBD1 (5 bases). The CDR3 consists of 13 residues. The germline CDR1 and CDR2 sequences are SGDLS and YYNGEE. Trimming shortened V by 0 bases and J by 8 bases, and 11 bases separated the two germline ends. The CDR3 here is CASSVEGRGEAFF. DNA of the CDR3: TGTGCCAGCAGCGTAGAGGGTAGGGGAGAAGCTTTCTTT.

V gene TRBV30 combines with J gene TRBJ2-5; D is perhaps TRBD1 (6 bases). Germline loops: CDR1 GTSNPN, CDR2 SVGIG (reference sequence). The length of the CDR3 is 13 residues. V dropped 3 bases and J dropped 2 bases, with 10 bases sitting between them. CDR3 DNA: TGTGCCTGGAGGCACCAGGGGCAAGAGACCCAGTACTTC. Translation: CAWRHQGQETQYF. The variable domain in full, completed from reference TRBV30 and TRBJ2-5, reads SQTIHQWPATLVQPVGSPLSLECTVEGTSNPNLYWYRQAAGRGLQLLFYSVGIGQISSEVPQNLSASRPQDRQFILSSKKLLLSDSGFYLCAWRHQGQETQYFGPGTRLLVL.

This sequence joins TRBV4-1 and TRBJ2-1; TRBD2 aligns across 7 bases. This CDR3 has 15 amino acids. The junction had 11 bases not matched to a gene; V was cut back by 4 bases and J by 8 bases. Germline CDR1 and CDR2: MGHRA and YSYEKL. The CDR3 reads CASSLELARGYEQFF. CDR3 bases: TGCGCCAGCAGCCTAGAGTTGGCGCGGGGGTATGAGCAGTTCTTC.

The rearrangement links TRBV2 to TRBJ1-1; the D gene is possibly TRBD1 (6 bases). This CDR3 is 15 amino acids long. V was shortened by 6 bases and J by 0 bases, with 14 bases between the two germline ends. CDR1 and CDR2 (germline): SNHLY, FYNNEI. The CDR3 loop reads CASSGDNVLNTEAFF. CDR3 sequence (DNA): TGTGCCAGCAGCGGGGACAACGTCTTGAACACTGAAGCTTTCTTT. Full variable domain (outside the CDR3, taken from reference TRBV2 and TRBJ1-1): EPEVTQTPSHQVTQMGQEVILRCVPISNHLYFYWYRQILGQKVEFLVSFYNNEISEKSEIFDDQFSVERPDGSNFTLKIRSTKLEDSAMYFCASSGDNVLNTEAFFGQGTRLTVV.

This chain joins TRBV7-9 and TRBJ2-1; TRBD1 agrees at 9 bases. The CDR3 has 14 amino acids. Germline V lookup: CDR1 SEHNR, CDR2 FQNEAQ (reference sequence). With 8 bases clipped from V and 4 bases from J, the junction kept 6 bases outside the gene matches. CDR3 nucleotide sequence: TGTGCCAGCGTCCGGGACAGGGAATACAATGAGCAGTTCTTC. Amino acid sequence: CASVRDREYNEQFF.

The chain joins TRBV2 to TRBJ2-2; D ambiguous. The germline gives CDR1 SNHLY, CDR2 FYNNEI. The germline V and J ends were trimmed by 6 bases and 4 bases, with 12 bases remaining between them. CDR3 length: 14 residues. This CDR3 is CASRLVGLTGELFF. The CDR3, as DNA: TGTGCCAGCAGGTTGGTGGGCCTCACCGGGGAGCTGTTTTTT. Full variable domain (outside the CDR3, taken from reference TRBV2 and TRBJ2-2): EPEVTQTPSHQVTQMGQEVILRCVPISNHLYFYWYRQILGQKVEFLVSFYNNEISEKSEIFDDQFSVERPDGSNFTLKIRSTKLEDSAMYFCASRLVGLTGELFFGEGSRLTVL.

This clone appeared once. The V call is TRBV30, the J call TRBJ1-2; D is possibly TRBD1 (5 bases). The germline V gene encodes CDR1 GTSNPN and CDR2 SVGIG (reference sequence). The CDR3 is 15 amino acids. Between the trimmed V and J ends, which lost 4 bases and 1 base, there was a span of 16 bases. DNA for the CDR3: TGTGCCTGGATCCAAGGGGTTCCATTTAACTATGGCTACACCTTC. As protein: CAWIQGVPFNYGYTF.

This clone was seen a single time. The chain recombines TRBV30 with TRBJ2-5, with 9 positions matching TRBD2. Germline values: CDR1 GTSNPN, CDR2 SVGIG (reference sequence). The J segment lost 2 bases and the V segment lost 2 bases, leaving 12 bases of the junction unmatched. This CDR3 has 17 residues. CDR3 amino acids: CAWSSQRLAGGQETQYF. The CDR3 DNA is TGTGCCTGGAGTTCACAACGGTTGGCGGGAGGGCAAGAGACCCAGTACTTC.

The chain carries TRBV11-3 and TRBJ2-3; TRBD1 is a possible D gene (5 bases). The CDR3 covers 13 residues. CDR1 SGHNT and CDR2 YENEEA come from the germline V gene. Deletions cut 4 bases from V and 8 bases from J, with 13 bases between. The CDR3 region has the DNA TGTGCCAGCAGCTCCGATGCAGGGATTACGCAGTATTTT. It translates to CASSSDAGITQYF.